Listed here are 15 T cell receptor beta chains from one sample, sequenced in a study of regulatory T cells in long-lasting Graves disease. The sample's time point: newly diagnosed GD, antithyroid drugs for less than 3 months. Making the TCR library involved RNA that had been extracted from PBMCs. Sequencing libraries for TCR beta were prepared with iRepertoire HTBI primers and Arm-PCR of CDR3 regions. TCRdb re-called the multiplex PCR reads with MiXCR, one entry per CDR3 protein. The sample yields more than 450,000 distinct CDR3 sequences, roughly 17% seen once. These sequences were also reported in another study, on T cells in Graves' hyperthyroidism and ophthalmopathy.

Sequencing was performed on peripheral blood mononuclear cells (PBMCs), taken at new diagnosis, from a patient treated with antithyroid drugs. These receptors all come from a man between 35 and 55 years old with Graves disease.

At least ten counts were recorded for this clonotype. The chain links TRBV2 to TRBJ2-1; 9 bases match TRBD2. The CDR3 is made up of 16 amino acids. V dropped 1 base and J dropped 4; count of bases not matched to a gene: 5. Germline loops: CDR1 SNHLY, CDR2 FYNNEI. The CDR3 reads CASSEEAGGGYNEQFF. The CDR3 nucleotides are TGTGCCAGCAGTGAAGAAGCGGGAGGAGGGTACAATGAGCAGTTCTTC.

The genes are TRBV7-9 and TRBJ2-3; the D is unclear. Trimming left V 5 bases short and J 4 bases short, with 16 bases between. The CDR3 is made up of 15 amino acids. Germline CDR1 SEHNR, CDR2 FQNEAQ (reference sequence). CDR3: CASSPLAARSDTQYF. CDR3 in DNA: TGTGCCAGCAGCCCCCTTGCGGCGCGCTCAGATACGCAGTATTTT.

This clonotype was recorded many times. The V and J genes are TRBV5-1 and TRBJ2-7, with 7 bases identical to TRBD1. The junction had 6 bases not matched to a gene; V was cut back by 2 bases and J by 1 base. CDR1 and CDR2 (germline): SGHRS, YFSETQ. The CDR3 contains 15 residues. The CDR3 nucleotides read TGCGCCAGCAGCTTAGAGGGACAGAGTTCCTACGAGCAGTACTTC. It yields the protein CASSLEGQSSYEQYF.

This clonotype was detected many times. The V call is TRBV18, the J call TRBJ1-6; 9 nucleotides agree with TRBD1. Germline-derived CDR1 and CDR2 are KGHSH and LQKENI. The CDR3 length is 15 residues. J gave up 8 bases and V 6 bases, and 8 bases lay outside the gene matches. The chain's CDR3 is CASSSTTGGDSPLHF. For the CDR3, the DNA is TGTGCCAGCTCTAGTACGACAGGGGGAGATTCACCCCTCCACTTT.

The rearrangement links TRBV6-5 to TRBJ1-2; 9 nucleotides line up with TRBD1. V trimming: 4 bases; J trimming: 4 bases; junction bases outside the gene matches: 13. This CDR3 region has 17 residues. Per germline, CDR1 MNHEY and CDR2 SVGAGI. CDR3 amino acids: CASSFLRSGTGTYGYTF. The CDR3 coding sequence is TGTGCCAGCAGTTTCCTCCGTTCCGGGACAGGGACCTATGGCTACACCTTC.

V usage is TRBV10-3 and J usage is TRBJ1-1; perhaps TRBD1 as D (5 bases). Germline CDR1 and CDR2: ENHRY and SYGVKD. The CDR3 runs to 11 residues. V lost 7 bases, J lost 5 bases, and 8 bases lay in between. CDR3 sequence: CAIMGQTEAFF. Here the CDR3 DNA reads TGTGCCATCATGGGGCAGACTGAAGCTTTCTTT.

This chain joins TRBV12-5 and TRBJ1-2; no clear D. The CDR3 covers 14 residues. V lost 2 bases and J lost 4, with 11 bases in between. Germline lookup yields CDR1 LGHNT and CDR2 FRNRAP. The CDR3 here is CASGLRQTSYGYTF. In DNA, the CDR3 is TGTGCTAGTGGTTTGCGGCAGACGAGCTATGGCTACACCTTC.

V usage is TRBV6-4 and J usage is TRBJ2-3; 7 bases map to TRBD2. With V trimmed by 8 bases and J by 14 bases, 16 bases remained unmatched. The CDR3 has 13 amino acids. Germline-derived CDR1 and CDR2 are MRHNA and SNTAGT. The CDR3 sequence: CASAAQVGDYPYF. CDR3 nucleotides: TGTGCCAGCGCCGCCCAGGTTGGGGACTACCCGTATTTT.

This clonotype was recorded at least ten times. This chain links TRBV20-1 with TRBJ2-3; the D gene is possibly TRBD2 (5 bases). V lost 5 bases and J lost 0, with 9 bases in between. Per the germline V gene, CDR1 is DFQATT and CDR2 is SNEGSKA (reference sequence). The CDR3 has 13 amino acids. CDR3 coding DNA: TGCAGTGCTCCGGGGTCTAGCACAGATACGCAGTATTTT. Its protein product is CSAPGSSTDTQYF.

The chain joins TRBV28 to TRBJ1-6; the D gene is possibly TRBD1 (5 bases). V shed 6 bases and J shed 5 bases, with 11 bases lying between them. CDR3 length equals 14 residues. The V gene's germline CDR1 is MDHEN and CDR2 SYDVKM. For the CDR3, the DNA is TGTGCCAGCAGACCGGGACGGAATAATTCACCCCTCCACTTT. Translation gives CASRPGRNNSPLHF.

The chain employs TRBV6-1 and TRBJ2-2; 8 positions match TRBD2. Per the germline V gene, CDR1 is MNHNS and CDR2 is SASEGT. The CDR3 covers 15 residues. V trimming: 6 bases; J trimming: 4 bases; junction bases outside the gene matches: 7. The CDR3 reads CASSRDGRATGELFF. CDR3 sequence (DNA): TGTGCCAGCAGCAGGGACGGGAGGGCCACCGGGGAGCTGTTTTTT.

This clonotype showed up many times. The CDR3 is CASSSLGLADEQYF. DNA for the CDR3: TGTGCCAGCAGCTCACTGGGACTAGCGGACGAGCAGTACTTC. The gene calls are TRBV7-9 and TRBJ2-7, with 11 bases identical to TRBD2. With V trimmed by 4 bases and J by 5 bases, 4 bases remained unmatched. CDR1 is SEHNR, CDR2 FQNEAQ, per germline (reference sequence). The CDR3 loop spans 14 amino acids. The entire variable domain, with the rest obtained from reference TRBV7-9 and TRBJ2-7, is as follows: DTGVSQNPRHKITKRGQNVTFRCDPISEHNRLYWYRQTLGQGPEFLTYFQNEAQLEKSRLLSDRFSAERPKGSFSTLEIQRTEQGDSAMYLCASSSLGLADEQYFGPGTRLTVT.

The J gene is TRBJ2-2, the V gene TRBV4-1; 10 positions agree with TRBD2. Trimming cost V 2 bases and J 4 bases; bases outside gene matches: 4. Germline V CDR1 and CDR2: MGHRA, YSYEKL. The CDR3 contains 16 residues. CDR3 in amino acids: CASSQLLAGVTGELFF. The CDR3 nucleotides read TGCGCCAGCAGCCAACTTCTAGCGGGAGTCACCGGGGAGCTGTTTTTT.

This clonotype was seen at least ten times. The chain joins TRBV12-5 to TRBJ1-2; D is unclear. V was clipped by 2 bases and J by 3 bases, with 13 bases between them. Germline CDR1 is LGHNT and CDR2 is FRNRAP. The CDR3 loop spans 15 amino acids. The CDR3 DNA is TGTGCTAGTGGTTTGACGGAGGGAGAGTACTATGGCTACACCTTC. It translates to CASGLTEGEYYGYTF.

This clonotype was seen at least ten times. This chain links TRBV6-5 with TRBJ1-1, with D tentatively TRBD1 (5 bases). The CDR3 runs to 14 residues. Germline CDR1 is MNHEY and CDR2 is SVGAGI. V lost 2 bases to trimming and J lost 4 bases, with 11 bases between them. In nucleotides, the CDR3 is TGTGCCAGCAGTTACCGGGGCATCTTCACTGAAGCTTTCTTT. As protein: CASSYRGIFTEAFF.